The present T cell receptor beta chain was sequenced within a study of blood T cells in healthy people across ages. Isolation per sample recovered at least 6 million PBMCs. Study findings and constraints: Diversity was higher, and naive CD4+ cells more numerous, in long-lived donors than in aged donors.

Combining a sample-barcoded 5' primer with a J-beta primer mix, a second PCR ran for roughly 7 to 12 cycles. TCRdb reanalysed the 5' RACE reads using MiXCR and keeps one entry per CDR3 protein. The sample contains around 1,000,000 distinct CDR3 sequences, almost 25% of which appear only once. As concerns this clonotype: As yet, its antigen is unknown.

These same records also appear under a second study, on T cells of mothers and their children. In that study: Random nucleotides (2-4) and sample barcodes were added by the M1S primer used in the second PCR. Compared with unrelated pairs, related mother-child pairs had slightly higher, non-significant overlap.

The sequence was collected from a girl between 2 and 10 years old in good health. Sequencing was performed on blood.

The CDR3 sequence: CASSFRGGARETQYF. Written as DNA, the CDR3 is TGTGCCAGCAGTTTCCGCGGGGGGGCACGGGAGACCCAGTACTTC. The chain links TRBV12-3 or TRBV12-4 to TRBJ2-5; 9 positions agree with TRBD2. Losses at the gene ends were 3 bases for V and 5 bases for J; bases not matched to a gene: 7. The CDR3 covers 15 residues.